This T cell receptor beta chain was sequenced in a study of blood T cell repertoires in COVID-19. Here immunoSEQ multiplex PCR was the method, and the copy in TCRdb shows in-frame clones only, minus some. The table includes 73,000 or so clones, approximately 83% detected once. This clone was picked up a small number of times. The material sequenced was peripheral blood. The receptor was derived from an older woman with acute or convalescent COVID-19.

CDR3 bases: TGCGCCAGCAGAAGAGGGCAACAGGAGCAGTACTTC. It translates to CASRRGQQEQYF. The V call is TRBV5-1, the J call TRBJ2-7, with D tentatively TRBD2 (5 bases). Deletions cut 5 bases from V and 7 bases from J, with 13 bases between. Germline-derived CDR1 and CDR2 are SGHRS and YFSETQ. This CDR3 has 12 residues.